A single sample gave rise to the 26 T cell receptor beta chains below, sequenced in a study of T cells in Graves' hyperthyroidism and ophthalmopathy. TCR beta CDR3 regions were amplified from RNA transcripts. Initially, a first-round RT-PCR of the TCR CDR3 employed the HTBI primer set. TCRdb ran MiXCR on the multiplex PCR reads and lists one entry per CDR3 protein. This table holds approximately 500,000 distinct CDR3 sequences, roughly 50% found once. The sample comprised peripheral blood or thyroid tissue (not recorded which). The source is a woman younger than 30 with Graves' hyperthyroidism.

This clonotype was observed many times. This sequence joins TRBV7-8 and TRBJ1-3; D not resolved. Germline assignment: CDR1 SGHVS and CDR2 FQNEAQ. This CDR3 region has 14 residues. V was shortened by 7 bases and J by 8 bases, with 18 bases between the two germline ends. CDR3 loop: CASNQTTRGHTIYF. Here the CDR3 DNA reads TGTGCCAGCAACCAGACGACGCGGGGTCACACCATATATTTT.

This clonotype has only one observation. The chain joins TRBV15 to TRBJ1-1, with 9 bases fitting TRBD1. Germline loops: CDR1 LNHNV, CDR2 YYDKDF (reference sequence). After removal of 3 bases from V and 4 bases from J, the junction contained 6 bases not matched to a gene. CDR3 size: 15 residues. CDR3 DNA sequence: TGTGCCACCAGCAGCGGTAAGACAGGGGGCACTGAAGCTTTCTTT. Its translation: CATSSGKTGGTEAFF.

This clonotype was seen a handful of times. A read error is possible here, since a much larger clone lies one base away. The chain couples TRBV5-8 to TRBJ1-5; D is unclear. The germline V gene has CDR1 SGHTS and CDR2 YDEGEE. This CDR3 region has 15 residues. As DNA, the CDR3 is TGTGCCAGCAGCTTGCGGTTCGTTGGTAATCAGCCCCGGCATTTT. It yields the protein CASSLRFVGNQPRHF. Looking up the rest from reference TRBV5-8 and TRBJ1-5 gives the full variable domain: EAGVTQSPTHLIKTRGQQATLRCSPISGHTSVYWYQQALGLGLQFLLWYDEGEERNRGNFPPRFSGRQFPNYSSELNVNALELEDSALYLCASSLRFVGNQPRHFGDGTRLSIL.

The gene calls are TRBV29-1 and TRBJ1-4; 10 positions match TRBD1. From germline, CDR1 is SQVTM and CDR2 ANQGSEA. V trimming: 7 bases; J trimming: 6 bases; junction bases outside the gene matches: 8. CDR3 size: 14 residues. The CDR3 DNA reads as TGCAGCGCAAAGAGTGGGACAGGGGATGAAAAACTGTTTTTT. Its translation is CSAKSGTGDEKLFF.

This clonotype was detected ten times or more. This rearrangement joins TRBV6-5 to TRBJ2-5; D unclear. Deletions cut 0 bases from V and 6 bases from J, with 14 bases between. There are 15 residues in the CDR3. The germline CDR1 and CDR2 sequences are MNHEY and SVGAGI. The CDR3 coding sequence is TGTGCCAGCAGTTACTCAAGAAGTAGCACGAAGACCCAGTACTTC. Its translation: CASSYSRSSTKTQYF.

This clonotype has ten or more counts. This sequence joins TRBV20-1 and TRBJ1-5, with a tentative D call TRBD1 (5 bases). Trimming removed 5 bases at V and 3 bases at J, with 14 bases between. Germline values: CDR1 DFQATT, CDR2 SNEGSKA (reference sequence). This CDR3 is built from 14 residues. CDR3 nucleotides: TGCAGTGCTTCCCCGGGCAGGGTCAATCAGCCCCAGCATTTT. This codes for CSASPGRVNQPQHF.

The chain is built from TRBV7-6 and TRBJ2-7; 8 positions agree with TRBD2. After removal of 10 bases from V and 0 bases from J, the junction contained 8 bases not matched to a gene. The CDR3 is made up of 14 amino acids. Per germline, CDR1 SGHVS and CDR2 FNYEAQ. CDR3 amino acids: CANREREYSYEQYF. CDR3 nucleotides: TGTGCCAACAGGGAGCGGGAGTACTCCTACGAGCAGTACTTC.

This clonotype was picked up a small number of times. The rearrangement uses TRBV12-3 or TRBV12-4 and TRBJ2-2, with D tentatively TRBD2 (5 bases). Trimming removed 7 bases at V and 6 bases at J, with 15 bases between. The CDR3 covers 14 residues. In DNA form, the CDR3 reads TGTGCCAGCAACCCCCGGGGTCTCCCCGGGGAGCTGTTTTTT. Residues: CASNPRGLPGELFF.

The table lists this clonotype with many counts. The chain uses TRBV20-1 and TRBJ2-5; 9 nucleotides line up with TRBD2. The CDR3 is made up of 13 amino acids. The germline V gene encodes CDR1 DFQATT and CDR2 SNEGSKA (reference sequence). CDR3 amino acids: CSHGSGGRETQYF. Written as DNA, the CDR3 is TGCAGCCACGGTAGCGGGGGAAGGGAGACCCAGTACTTC.

This clonotype was detected many times. The gene calls are TRBV19 and TRBJ1-2; D gene ambiguous. Trimming pared 7 bases from V and 10 bases from J, leaving 16 bases between. The germline gives CDR1 LNHDA, CDR2 SQIVND (reference sequence). The length of the CDR3 is 12 residues. The CDR3 loop reads CASTAIGRAYTF. The DNA for the CDR3 is TGTGCCAGTACGGCAATAGGCCGGGCCTACACCTTC.

J is TRBJ2-7 and V is TRBV19; D is undetermined. The CDR3 is made up of 13 amino acids. V was clipped by 9 bases and J by 3 bases, with 15 bases between them. Germline CDR1 reads LNHDA; CDR2 reads SQIVND (reference sequence). CDR3 in amino acids: CASSWVKGYEQYF. In DNA, the CDR3 is TGTGCCAGCAGCTGGGTTAAAGGCTACGAGCAGTACTTC.

The gene calls are TRBV2 and TRBJ2-7; 10 bases are shared with TRBD2. CDR3 size: 14 residues. V shed 8 bases and J 5 bases; nucleotides not matched to a gene: 9. Germline V CDR1 and CDR2: SNHLY, FYNNEI. The CDR3 loop is CASLGLASGNEQYF. CDR3 DNA: TGTGCCAGCTTGGGACTAGCGTCCGGCAACGAGCAGTACTTC.

The rearrangement links TRBV5-1 to TRBJ1-1; 9 nucleotides agree with TRBD1. V lost 2 bases to trimming and J lost 3 bases; unmatched junction nucleotides: 5. This CDR3 region has 15 residues. Germline V gene lookup returns CDR1 SGHRS and CDR2 YFSETQ. CDR3 sequence (DNA): TGCGCCAGCAGCTTACGGACAGGGGAGTACACTGAAGCTTTCTTT. It yields the protein CASSLRTGEYTEAFF.

This clonotype showed up many times. The genes are TRBV3-1 and TRBJ1-4; maybe TRBD1 (6 bases). Trimming cost V 5 bases and J 2 bases, with 12 bases left between them. CDR1 and CDR2 from the germline V gene are LGHDT and YNNKEL (reference sequence). This CDR3 is 15 amino acids long. The CDR3 sequence is CASSRQEGTNEKLFF. CDR3 sequence (DNA): TGTGCCAGCAGCAGACAGGAGGGCACTAATGAAAAACTGTTTTTT.

This clonotype was seen repeatedly, ten times or more. V and J are TRBV7-8 and TRBJ1-5; D is perhaps TRBD1 (6 bases). In germline, CDR1 is SGHVS, CDR2 FQNEAQ. The CDR3 length is 12 residues. The V and J ends lost 4 bases and 6 bases respectively, with 7 bases between them. The CDR3 is CASSSGVQPQHF. CDR3 coding DNA: TGTGCCAGCAGCTCAGGGGTTCAGCCCCAGCATTTT.

Written as DNA, the CDR3 is TGTGCCAGCAGTTGGACAACGAACACCGGGGAGCTGTTTTTT. It is translated as CASSWTTNTGELFF. The chain carries TRBV27 and TRBJ2-2; D possibly corresponds to TRBD1 (5 bases). V lost 4 bases and J lost 0, with 6 bases in between. The CDR3 is made up of 14 amino acids. Germline-derived CDR1 and CDR2 are MNHEY and SMNVEV (reference sequence).

In its sample, this clonotype was seen many times. V gene TRBV6-5 combines with J gene TRBJ2-7; the D gene is possibly TRBD1 (6 bases). The CDR3 has 15 amino acids. V dropped 0 bases and J dropped 6 bases, with 15 bases sitting between them. Germline CDR1 and CDR2: MNHEY and SVGAGI. CDR3 DNA sequence: TGTGCCAGCAGTTACTCCCGGGACACATGGGGCGAGCAGTACTTC. This codes for CASSYSRDTWGEQYF.

This chain uses TRBV7-6 with TRBJ2-7; D call uncertain. The germline CDR1 and CDR2 sequences are SGHVS and FNYEAQ. The CDR3 length is 13 residues. Trimming cost V 5 bases and J 2 bases, with 10 bases left between them. The CDR3 sequence: CASSQHSTYEQYF. For the CDR3, the DNA is TGTGCCAGCAGCCAACACTCGACCTACGAGCAGTACTTC.

Ten or more counts support this clonotype. The chain is built from TRBV20-1 and TRBJ2-7; D unresolved. V lost 4 bases and J 8 bases, leaving 18 bases between the germline ends. Germline V gene lookup returns CDR1 DFQATT and CDR2 SNEGSKA (reference sequence). CDR3 length equals 13 residues. The CDR3: CSAMGLVNGKQYF. The CDR3 nucleotides read TGCAGTGCTATGGGCCTAGTAAATGGAAAGCAGTACTTC.

This clonotype was recorded a few times. The chain recombines TRBV7-3 with TRBJ2-3; no firm D call. Germline V gives CDR1 SGHTA, CDR2 FQGTGA. With 5 bases removed from V and 3 bases from J, the gap between germline ends came to 6 bases. The CDR3 contains 12 residues. The CDR3 spells CASSHKTDTQYF. CDR3 nucleotide sequence: TGTGCCAGCAGCCACAAGACAGATACGCAGTATTTT.

The chain carries TRBV30 and TRBJ2-6, with D tentatively TRBD1 (6 bases). Germline V gene data show CDR1 as GTSNPN and CDR2 as SVGIG (reference sequence). The length of the CDR3 is 19 residues. Trimming cost V 2 bases and J 0 bases, with 20 bases left between them. In DNA, the CDR3 is TGTGCCTGGAGTTGGACAGTCTGGGACGCTAGCTCTGGGGCCAACGTCCTGACTTTC. It specifies CAWSWTVWDASSGANVLTF.

This clonotype was seen just once. This chain links TRBV11-2 with TRBJ2-1, with 10 nucleotides matching TRBD2. The CDR3 extends over 17 amino acids. Germline V lookup: CDR1 SGHAT, CDR2 FQNNGV. V lost 5 bases to trimming and J lost 10 bases; unmatched junction nucleotides: 17. The DNA for the CDR3 is TGTGCCAGCAGCAGATTCCAAAGCGGGAGGGTTGAGAGAGAGCAGTTCTTC. As protein: CASSRFQSGRVEREQFF.

This chain connects TRBV20-1 to TRBJ2-5; weak D call: TRBD1 (5 bases). Trimming removed 0 bases from V and 7 bases from J, with 12 bases in between. This CDR3 is 13 amino acids long. Germline CDR1 is DFQATT and CDR2 is SNEGSKA (reference sequence). CDR3 protein: CSARDRLDTTQYF. CDR3 nucleotides: TGCAGTGCTAGAGACCGCTTGGACACGACCCAGTACTTC.

The chain couples TRBV29-1 to TRBJ1-3, with D possibly TRBD1 on 5 matching bases. The germline V gene encodes CDR1 SQVTM and CDR2 ANQGSEA. Trimming took 6 bases from V and 8 from J, leaving 23 bases between them. The CDR3 is 15 amino acids. CDR3 sequence reads: CSVYYQGDNGYTIYF. Here the CDR3 DNA reads TGCAGCGTCTACTACCAGGGTGACAATGGCTACACCATATATTTT.

In its sample, this clonotype was seen many times. The gene calls are TRBV2 and TRBJ2-2; no firm D call. Germline CDR1 reads SNHLY; CDR2 reads FYNNEI. The CDR3 length is 14 residues. The V gene lost 7 bases and the J gene lost 1 base, with 10 bases spanning the gap. The CDR3: CASTPKWNTGELFF. For the CDR3, the DNA is TGTGCCAGCACCCCCAAGTGGAACACCGGGGAGCTGTTTTTT.

This chain uses TRBV15 with TRBJ2-7, with 13 bases aligning to TRBD2. CDR3 length equals 14 residues. Germline CDR1 LNHNV, CDR2 YYDKDF (reference sequence). V was pared by 6 bases and J by 4 bases, with 3 bases of the junction left unmatched. The CDR3 spells CATRGLAGLYEQYF. The CDR3 nucleotides read TGTGCCACCAGGGGACTAGCGGGACTGTACGAGCAGTACTTC.